The 23 T cell receptor beta chains listed next were all sequenced from one sample in a study of identical twins. Each CDR3 protein gets one entry after TCRdb re-called the 5' RACE reads with MiXCR. This table has approximately 700,000 distinct CDR3 sequences, around 6.1% appearing once. Sequenced material: naive T cells sorted from blood. These receptors came from a young man in good health.

Ten or more counts support this clonotype. This chain links TRBV5-1 with TRBJ2-1, with TRBD2 identical over 11 bases. Germline lookup yields CDR1 SGHRS and CDR2 YFSETQ. Losses at the gene ends were 0 bases for V and 8 bases for J; bases not matched to a gene: 4. This CDR3 contains 15 residues. As DNA, the CDR3 is TGCGCCAGCAGCTTGGGGACTAGCGGGCTGCATGAGCAGTTCTTC. Its protein product is CASSLGTSGLHEQFF.

The sample holds many counts of this clonotype. The junction and the germline gene differ at one end; a read error may be behind it. The V and J genes are TRBV5-1 and TRBJ2-5, with D unresolved. The CDR3 consists of 14 residues. Germline V lookup: CDR1 SGHRS, CDR2 YFSETQ. CDR3 loop: CASSLERIQETQYF. The DNA for the CDR3 is TGTGCCAGCAGTTTGGAACGGATCCAAGAGACCCAGTACTTC.

This clonotype has more than one count but fewer than ten. J is TRBJ2-7 and V is TRBV2, with TRBD1 matching 7 bases. Germline values: CDR1 SNHLY, CDR2 FYNNEI. The CDR3 covers 14 residues. V shed 5 bases and J 2 bases; nucleotides not matched to a gene: 6. Here the CDR3 DNA reads TGTGCCAGCAGTTGGACAGGCGAGACCTACGAGCAGTACGTC. Its protein product is CASSWTGETYEQYV.

The chain couples TRBV5-1 to TRBJ1-2; 10 bases line up with TRBD1. Germline CDR1 and CDR2: SGHRS and YFSETQ. CDR3 length: 17 amino acids. J was trimmed by 4 bases and V by 1 base; bases with no gene match: 10. The CDR3 DNA reads TGCGCCAGCAGCTTGACGACAGGGGGCGGGAAAAGCTATGGCTACACCTTC. This encodes CASSLTTGGGKSYGYTF.

The rearrangement uses TRBV12-3 or TRBV12-4 and TRBJ1-2, with a possible D match to TRBD1 (5 bases). The CDR3 sequence is 13 residues long. Trimming took off 3 bases at V and 6 bases at J, with 11 bases between the two ends. The CDR3 loop is CASSFGGENGYTF. Written as DNA, the CDR3 is TGTGCCAGCAGTTTCGGAGGGGAGAATGGCTACACCTTC.

This clonotype was counted many times. V and J are TRBV20-1 and TRBJ2-1; D is unresolved. Germline V gene lookup returns CDR1 DFQATT and CDR2 SNEGSKA (reference sequence). The V gene lost 0 bases and the J gene lost 0 bases, with 9 bases spanning the gap. The CDR3 length is 15 residues. CDR3 amino acids: CSARDAGSSYNEQFF. CDR3 in DNA: TGCAGTGCTAGAGATGCAGGTAGCTCCTACAATGAGCAGTTCTTC.

The chain carries TRBV29-1 and TRBJ2-3; 9 nucleotides match TRBD2. The V segment lost 0 bases and the J segment 4 bases; nucleotides outside the gene matches: 5. This CDR3 is 15 amino acids long. Germline values: CDR1 SQVTM, CDR2 ANQGSEA. The CDR3 here is CSVEDPSGIADTQYF. For the CDR3, the DNA is TGCAGCGTTGAAGATCCTAGCGGGATCGCAGATACGCAGTATTTT.

This clonotype has ten or more counts. V gene TRBV28 combines with J gene TRBJ1-5; 8 nucleotides match TRBD1. CDR1 and CDR2 from the germline V gene are MDHEN and SYDVKM. With 4 bases clipped from V and 5 bases from J, the junction kept 4 bases outside the gene matches. The CDR3 sequence is 14 residues long. The CDR3 DNA reads as TGTGCCAGCAGTTCGGGACAGGACGATCAGCCCCAGCATTTT. It specifies CASSSGQDDQPQHF.

This clonotype was observed many times. The chain carries TRBV4-2 and TRBJ1-6; D is possibly TRBD1 (6 bases). Germline V gene data show CDR1 as LGHNA and CDR2 as YNFKEQ. V lost 0 bases, J lost 5 bases, and 8 bases lay in between. The CDR3 contains 15 residues. The CDR3 region is CASSQEGGDNSPLHF. For the CDR3, the DNA is TGTGCCAGCAGCCAAGAAGGGGGTGATAATTCACCCCTCCACTTT.

Comments on this clonotype: Since a much larger clone is just one base distant, this may be a read error. V usage is TRBV20-1 and J usage is TRBJ2-3, with TRBD2 matching over 14 bases. Germline CDR1 and CDR2: DFQATT and SNEGSKA (reference sequence). This CDR3 is 19 amino acids long. The DNA of the CDR3 is TGCAGTGTTAGAGATCTGAACGGACTAGCGGGAGGTCAGGCAGATACGCAGTATTTT. Protein product: CSVRDLNGLAGGQADTQYF.

This clonotype was seen many times. V is TRBV28 and J is TRBJ1-5; TRBD1 matches at 7 bases. The V gene's germline CDR1 is MDHEN and CDR2 SYDVKM. Trimming cost V 4 bases and J 1 base; bases outside gene matches: 4. The CDR3 totals 15 residues. The CDR3 here is CASSSTGSSNQPQHF. The CDR3 bases are TGTGCCAGCAGTTCGACAGGGTCCAGCAATCAGCCCCAGCATTTT.

This clonotype was seen at least ten times. V gene TRBV13 combines with J gene TRBJ2-3; no clear D. Trimming shortened V by 5 bases and J by 2 bases, and 20 bases separated the two germline ends. Germline V gives CDR1 PRHDT, CDR2 FYEKMQ (reference sequence). The CDR3 loop spans 17 amino acids. The CDR3 coding sequence is TGTGCCAGCAGCCAAACTTCCACCGGGCCTTACACAGATACGCAGTATTTT. Amino acids: CASSQTSTGPYTDTQYF. Full variable domain (missing parts from reference TRBV13 and TRBJ2-3): AAGVIQSPRHLIKEKRETATLKCYPIPRHDTVYWYQQGPGQDPQFLISFYEKMQSDKGSIPDRFSAQQFSDYHSELNMSSLELGDSALYFCASSQTSTGPYTDTQYFGPGTRLTVL.

This clonotype was seen more than once but under ten times. This chain links TRBV28 with TRBJ1-3, with 7 bases aligning to TRBD1. Germline-derived CDR1 and CDR2 are MDHEN and SYDVKM. Losses at the gene ends were 6 bases for V and 0 bases for J; bases not matched to a gene: 23. There are 21 residues in the CDR3. The CDR3 region has the DNA TGTGCCAGCAGCCTTAGCACCCCCCAACAGCAGGGGGACCTCTCTGGAAACACCATATATTTT. It is translated as CASSLSTPQQQGDLSGNTIYF.

This clonotype was picked up many times. The rearrangement links TRBV4-1 to TRBJ2-2, with D possibly matching TRBD2 (5 bases). The germline CDR1 and CDR2 sequences are MGHRA and YSYEKL. This CDR3 contains 16 residues. V was cut by 4 bases and J by 5 bases, with 17 bases left in between. In DNA form, the CDR3 reads TGCGCCAGCAGCCCGACCCTCTCCGGAGGAACCGGGGAGCTGTTTTTT. Amino acids: CASSPTLSGGTGELFF.

Many counts were recorded for this clonotype. The rearrangement uses TRBV6-1 and TRBJ2-1; TRBD1 aligns across 7 bases. The germline V gene has CDR1 MNHNS and CDR2 SASEGT. V lost 6 bases to trimming and J lost 6 bases; unmatched junction nucleotides: 8. The length of the CDR3 is 14 residues. The CDR3 protein is CASRPTGVVNEQFF. CDR3 sequence (DNA): TGTGCCAGCAGACCCACAGGGGTGGTCAATGAGCAGTTCTTC.

This clonotype was counted only a few times. The V gene is TRBV24-1, the J gene TRBJ1-5; unclear D gene. V was cut by 0 bases and J by 6 bases, with 8 bases left in between. From germline, CDR1 is KGHDR and CDR2 SFDVKD. CDR3 length equals 14 residues. The chain's CDR3 is CATSDLTRGQPQHF. In DNA, the CDR3 is TGTGCCACCAGTGATTTGACCCGAGGTCAGCCCCAGCATTTT.

This clonotype was detected many times. The chain recombines TRBV3-1 with TRBJ1-1, with D maybe TRBD1 (6 bases). Germline CDR1 and CDR2: LGHDT and YNNKEL (reference sequence). Trimming removed 4 bases at V and 1 base at J, with 16 bases between. The CDR3 is made up of 16 amino acids. The CDR3 loop reads CASSPSLGQKNTEAFF. CDR3 sequence (DNA): TGTGCCAGCAGCCCGAGCTTGGGACAAAAGAACACTGAAGCTTTCTTT.

CDR3 DNA sequence: TGCGCCAGCAGCCTTGCTATCGGGGATACGCAGTATTTT. It codes for CASSLAIGDTQYF. The chain recombines TRBV5-1 with TRBJ2-3; D remains unclear. There are 13 residues in the CDR3. V lost 4 bases and J 6 bases, leaving 12 bases between the germline ends. Germline assignment: CDR1 SGHRS and CDR2 YFSETQ.

CDR3 in DNA: TGTGCCAGCAGCTTAAGCAGAGAGTCAGCTAATGAAAAACTGTTTTTT. Translating gives CASSLSRESANEKLFF. This rearrangement joins TRBV7-9 to TRBJ1-4; D is unresolved. This CDR3 is built from 16 residues. V lost 2 bases and J lost 3, with 13 bases in between. The germline V gene encodes CDR1 SEHNR and CDR2 FQNEAQ (reference sequence).

This clonotype came up many times. The rearrangement uses TRBV20-1 and TRBJ1-5; 7 bases agree with TRBD1. The length of the CDR3 is 13 residues. Germline lookup yields CDR1 DFQATT and CDR2 SNEGSKA (reference sequence). DNA of the CDR3: TGCACAAGACAGGGATGGAGGAATCAGCCCCAGCATTTT. Residues: CTRQGWRNQPQHF.

At least ten counts were recorded for this clonotype. V gene TRBV20-1 combines with J gene TRBJ2-1, with 10 bases fitting TRBD2. Trimming took 3 bases from V and 5 from J; bases not matched to a gene: 7. Germline assignment: CDR1 DFQATT and CDR2 SNEGSKA (reference sequence). The CDR3 is 15 amino acids. The CDR3 DNA is TGCAGTGCTAGTTTCAGCGGGAGGGCCAACAATGAGCAGTTCTTC. It is translated as CSASFSGRANNEQFF.

This chain links TRBV7-9 with TRBJ2-3; D unresolved. The V gene lost 5 bases and the J gene lost 1 base, with 10 bases spanning the gap. Germline-derived CDR1 and CDR2 are SEHNR and FQNEAQ (reference sequence). The CDR3 spans 14 residues. This chain's CDR3 is CASSASDRTDTQYF. The CDR3 DNA sequence: TGTGCCAGCAGCGCTTCGGACCGCACAGATACGCAGTATTTT.

V is TRBV2 and J is TRBJ2-2; D unresolved. Germline V CDR1 and CDR2: SNHLY, FYNNEI. The V end was cut by 0 bases, the J end by 4 bases, with 9 bases between. The CDR3 sequence is 15 residues long. The CDR3 sequence is CASSEASPATGELFF. Here the CDR3 DNA reads TGTGCCAGCAGTGAAGCCAGTCCGGCCACCGGGGAGCTGTTTTTT.